The next 19 T cell receptor beta chains were all read from a single sample in a study of cytomegalovirus exposure and HLA in healthy donors. Vbeta (60) and Jbeta (13) primers were used in the PCR. The data were produced by immunoSEQ multiplex PCR, yet TCRdb's version contains in-frame clones alone and is incomplete. Here the sample spans roughly 100,000 clones, roughly four fifths being singletons. Sequencing was performed on PBMCs. Receptors originate from a man in his fifties or sixties in good health and CMV-seronegative.

The chain couples TRBV5-8 to TRBJ2-6; maybe TRBD2 (5 bases). CDR3 length equals 17 residues. Per germline, CDR1 SGHTS and CDR2 YDEGEE. The V and J ends lost 3 bases and 0 bases respectively, with 13 bases between them. CDR3: CASSSSGSYSGANVLTF. CDR3 DNA sequence: TGTGCCAGCAGCTCGTCGGGGAGTTACTCTGGGGCCAACGTCCTGACTTTC.

The chain employs TRBV5-1 and TRBJ1-1; 9 nucleotides align to TRBD1. This CDR3 has 15 amino acids. V shed 4 bases, J shed 3 bases, and the junction held 7 bases outside the gene matches. Germline lookup yields CDR1 SGHRS and CDR2 YFSETQ. CDR3 nucleotide sequence: TGCGCCAGCAGCACAACAGGGGGCTGGGACACTGAAGCTTTCTTT. Protein sequence: CASSTTGGWDTEAFF.

This clone was seen only once. The V call is TRBV7-9, the J call TRBJ2-5, with a tentative D call TRBD2 (5 bases). Judging by the DNA end, TRBJ2-7 fits better; the J call may be wrong. Germline V gene lookup returns CDR1 SEHNR and CDR2 FQNEAQ (reference sequence). There are 13 residues in the CDR3. In DNA form, the CDR3 reads TGTGCCAGCAGCTTTGGGGAGTGGTACGAGCAGTACTTC. Its translation is CASSFGEWYEQYF.

The chain couples TRBV19 to TRBJ2-1; 8 nucleotides align to TRBD1. The CDR3 has 15 amino acids. Per germline, CDR1 LNHDA and CDR2 SQIVND (reference sequence). V was pared by 4 bases and J by 6 bases, with 8 bases of the junction left unmatched. The CDR3 DNA reads TGTGCCAGTAGTAGCCTGCAGGGGGCTCGCAATGAGCAGTTCTTC. This translates into CASSSLQGARNEQFF.

This chain joins TRBV29-1 and TRBJ2-2; 7 bases agree with TRBD2. The length of the CDR3 is 12 residues. The trim removed 4 bases at V and 6 bases at J, leaving 2 bases unmatched. Germline CDR1 reads SQVTM; CDR2 reads ANQGSEA. DNA for the CDR3: TGCAGCGTTGGTCTAGCGGCCGGGGAGCTGTTTTTT. Its protein is CSVGLAAGELFF.

The J gene is TRBJ2-5, the V gene TRBV2, with D possibly matching TRBD1 (6 bases). Germline CDR1 is SNHLY and CDR2 is FYNNEI. Trimming removed 5 bases from V and 1 base from J, with 8 bases in between. This CDR3 has 13 residues. Here the CDR3 reads CASSWTVQETQYF. The CDR3 region has the DNA TGTGCCAGCAGTTGGACAGTCCAAGAGACCCAGTACTTC.

This sequence joins TRBV7-8 and TRBJ1-2; D gene unclear. Germline CDR1 SGHVS, CDR2 FQNEAQ. The CDR3 is 10 amino acids. The V end lost 9 bases, the J end lost 8 bases, and 10 bases lay between the germline ends. CDR3 nucleotide sequence: TGTGCCAGATCGGGGAGGGGCTACACCTTC. It yields the protein CARSGRGYTF.

Only a few counts were recorded for this clone. The chain links TRBV19 to TRBJ1-5; TRBD1 might be the D (5 bases). V lost 10 bases and J 3 bases, leaving 16 bases between the germline ends. The CDR3 is 14 amino acids. From germline, CDR1 is LNHDA and CDR2 SQIVND (reference sequence). The CDR3 protein is CATSSGGSNQPQHF. The CDR3, as DNA: TGTGCCACCTCATCGGGGGGATCCAATCAGCCCCAGCATTTT.

The CDR3 sequence is CASSIEQGFTEAFF. CDR3 nucleotide sequence: TGTGCCAGTAGTATCGAACAGGGTTTCACTGAAGCTTTCTTT. V is TRBV19 and J is TRBJ1-1; D perhaps matches TRBD1 (6 bases). V lost 3 bases, J lost 4 bases, and 12 bases lay in between. There are 14 residues in the CDR3. CDR1 and CDR2 (germline): LNHDA, SQIVND (reference sequence).

The V and J genes are TRBV7-2 and TRBJ1-4; D is possibly TRBD1 (6 bases). CDR1 SGHTA and CDR2 FQGNSA come from the germline V gene. Trimming pared 5 bases from V and 0 bases from J, leaving 10 bases between. CDR3 size: 15 residues. CDR3 sequence: CASSLYRATNEKLFF. CDR3 nucleotides: TGTGCCAGCAGCCTGTACAGGGCAACTAATGAAAAACTGTTTTTT.

This clone was seen only once. V and J are TRBV10-3 and TRBJ1-2; D perhaps matches TRBD1 (5 bases). This CDR3 is built from 18 residues. In germline, CDR1 is ENHRY, CDR2 SYGVKD. V lost 0 bases, J lost 2 bases, and 19 bases lay in between. The chain's CDR3 is CAISESREPSGGNYGYTF. The CDR3 DNA follows: TGTGCCATCAGTGAGTCGAGGGAGCCATCCGGGGGAAACTATGGCTACACCTTC.

The genes are TRBV7-2 and TRBJ2-5; 7 positions match TRBD1. The V gene's germline CDR1 is SGHTA and CDR2 FQGNSA. The CDR3 length is 13 residues. Unmatched junction bases numbered 1, after V lost 3 bases and J lost 3 bases. For the CDR3, the DNA is TGTGCCAGCAGCTTTGGACAGGAAGAGACCCAGTACTTC. Its translation: CASSFGQEETQYF.

Here the CDR3 reads CASSLDREETQYF. Written as DNA, the CDR3 is TGTGCCAGCAGCTTGGACAGGGAAGAGACCCAGTACTTC. The genes are TRBV7-9 and TRBJ2-5; TRBD1 matches at 8 bases. The V gene end was trimmed by 3 bases and the J gene end by 3 bases; junction bases not matched to a gene: 0. Germline V gene sequence: CDR1 SEHNR, CDR2 FQNEAQ (reference sequence). The CDR3 runs 13 residues.

The chain employs TRBV20-1 and TRBJ1-4; D is undetermined. The length of the CDR3 is 10 residues. Trimming removed 6 bases at V and 8 bases at J, with 7 bases between. Germline V gives CDR1 DFQATT, CDR2 SNEGSKA (reference sequence). CDR3 bases: TGCAGTGCACCGCTAGAAAAACTGTTTTTT. As protein: CSAPLEKLFF.

The rearrangement joins TRBV6-1 to TRBJ1-4; TRBD1 agrees at 7 bases. CDR3 length: 14 amino acids. Germline V gene data show CDR1 as MNHNS and CDR2 as SASEGT. V dropped 5 bases and J dropped 4; count of bases not matched to a gene: 4. CDR3: CASSSDRDNEKLFF. CDR3 DNA sequence: TGTGCCAGCAGTTCAGACAGGGATAATGAAAAACTGTTTTTT.

The genes are TRBV7-3 and TRBJ1-1; D uncertain. The CDR3 runs to 15 residues. CDR1 SGHTA and CDR2 FQGTGA come from the germline V gene. Trimming cost V 4 bases and J 0 bases, with 12 bases left between them. For the CDR3, the DNA is TGTGCCAGCAGCTCGAGCCCAGGCATGAACACTGAAGCTTTCTTT. It translates to CASSSSPGMNTEAFF.

This clone was picked up a small number of times. The J gene is TRBJ1-1, the V gene TRBV7-2; TRBD1 might be the D (5 bases). V was pared by 6 bases and J by 2 bases, with 13 bases between. CDR1 and CDR2 from the germline V gene are SGHTA and FQGNSA. The CDR3 is 14 residues long. CDR3 protein: CASSLRQLNTEAFF. CDR3 DNA: TGTGCCAGCAGTCTCCGACAGCTAAACACTGAAGCTTTCTTT. Full variable domain (remainder filled in from reference TRBV7-2 and TRBJ1-1): GAGVSQSPSNKVTEKGKDVELRCDPISGHTALYWYRQSLGQGLEFLIYFQGNSAPDKSGLPSDRFSAERTGGSVSTLTIQRTQQEDSAVYLCASSLRQLNTEAFFGQGTRLTVV.

This clone was seen a handful of times. The CDR3 region has the DNA TGTGCTAGTGTTGAGCTAGTTACAGATACGCAGTATTTT. Residues: CASVELVTDTQYF. The gene calls are TRBV12-5 and TRBJ2-3, with unresolved D. Germline loops: CDR1 LGHNT, CDR2 FRNRAP. With 7 bases removed from V and 3 bases from J, the gap between germline ends came to 11 bases. The CDR3 length is 13 residues.

CDR3 amino acids: CASTQTTTGYIDRTEAFF. CDR3 in DNA: TGTGCCAGCACCCAAACGACGACAGGGTACATTGATCGCACTGAAGCTTTCTTT. The V gene is TRBV2, the J gene TRBJ1-1, with 7 bases fitting TRBD1. Germline CDR1 reads SNHLY; CDR2 reads FYNNEI. J was trimmed by 4 bases and V by 7 bases; bases with no gene match: 21. The CDR3 length is 18 residues.